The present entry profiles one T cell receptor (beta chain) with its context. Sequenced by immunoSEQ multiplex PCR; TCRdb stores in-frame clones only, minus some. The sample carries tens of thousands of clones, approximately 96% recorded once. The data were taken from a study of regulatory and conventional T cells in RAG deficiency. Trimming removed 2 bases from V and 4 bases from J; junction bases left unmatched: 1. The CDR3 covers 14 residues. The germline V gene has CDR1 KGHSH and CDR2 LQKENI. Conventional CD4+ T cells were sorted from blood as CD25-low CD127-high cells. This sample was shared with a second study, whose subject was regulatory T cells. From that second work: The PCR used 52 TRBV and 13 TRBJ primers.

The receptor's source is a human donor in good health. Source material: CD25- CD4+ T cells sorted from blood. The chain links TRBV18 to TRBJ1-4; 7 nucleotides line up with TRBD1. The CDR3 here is CASSPGTDNEKLFF. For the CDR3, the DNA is TGTGCCAGCTCACCAGGGACAGATAATGAAAAACTGTTTTTT.